A single sample gave rise to the 24 T cell receptor beta chains below, sequenced in a study of HIV-infected patients and healthy controls. cDNA was made from 500 ng RNA using alpha and beta constant primers. Each of the alpha and beta chains got its own library through chain-specific third strand synthesis with indices. One entry per CDR3 protein results from TCRdb running MiXCR on the 5' RACE reads. The data show more than 15,000 distinct CDR3 sequences, 9.4% seen once. The repertoire came from unfractionated whole blood and reflected all unsorted peripheral T cells. The sequenced sample consisted of blood. Receptor source: an adult in good health.

At least ten counts were recorded for this clonotype. This chain joins TRBV20-1 and TRBJ2-1, with 8 bases lining up with TRBD1. The CDR3 consists of 12 residues. Germline values: CDR1 DFQATT, CDR2 SNEGSKA (reference sequence). Losses at the gene ends were 5 bases for V and 9 bases for J; bases not matched to a gene: 6. The CDR3 sequence is CSAGSGGPEQFF. CDR3 coding DNA: TGCAGTGCTGGATCAGGGGGCCCTGAGCAGTTCTTC.

This clonotype was observed a few times. The V call is TRBV19, the J call TRBJ2-3, with D maybe TRBD1 (6 bases). The CDR3 is 16 amino acids. Germline CDR1 LNHDA, CDR2 SQIVND (reference sequence). Trimming cost V 0 bases and J 1 base, with 11 bases left between them. The CDR3 nucleotides are TGTGCCAGTAGTATAGACACAGGGAAAGGCACAGATACGCAGTATTTT. This encodes CASSIDTGKGTDTQYF.

This clonotype is medium-sized within its sample. The chain is built from TRBV7-6 and TRBJ2-1; 7 nucleotides line up with TRBD2. V trimming: 4 bases; J trimming: 3 bases; junction bases outside the gene matches: 9. The CDR3 has 16 residues. Germline values: CDR1 SGHVS, CDR2 FNYEAQ. In DNA form, the CDR3 reads TGTGCCAGCAGCTCGCCCTTAGCTAGCGGCTACAATGAGCAGTTCTTC. As protein: CASSSPLASGYNEQFF.

Ten or more counts support this clonotype. V is TRBV12-3 or TRBV12-4 and J is TRBJ2-3, with D unclear. The length of the CDR3 is 13 residues. V lost 3 bases and J lost 6, with 10 bases in between. The CDR3 loop is CASSFHPMDTQYF. The CDR3 bases are TGTGCCAGCAGTTTCCACCCAATGGATACGCAGTATTTT.

This clonotype was seen many times. The chain carries TRBV20-1 and TRBJ2-7; 7 nucleotides agree with TRBD1. Unmatched junction bases numbered 8, after V lost 3 bases and J lost 6 bases. The CDR3 length is 13 residues. In germline, CDR1 is DFQATT, CDR2 SNEGSKA (reference sequence). Here the CDR3 reads CSASFHRGGEQYV. CDR3 nucleotides: TGCAGTGCTAGCTTCCACAGGGGCGGCGAGCAGTACGTC.

This clonotype was observed many times. The chain couples TRBV6-2 or TRBV6-3 to TRBJ1-5, with 8 bases aligning to TRBD1. Germline-derived CDR1 and CDR2 are MNHEY and SVGEGT. The CDR3 has 13 amino acids. The trim removed 7 bases at V and 5 bases at J, leaving 4 bases unmatched. Written as DNA, the CDR3 is TGTGCCAGCACGACGACAGGGGATCAGCCCCAGCATTTT. It encodes CASTTTGDQPQHF.

The sample holds a few counts of this clonotype. The chain recombines TRBV5-4 with TRBJ2-1; the match to TRBD2 covers 9 bases. CDR1 and CDR2 (germline): SGHNT, YYREEE (reference sequence). V trimming: 0 bases; J trimming: 6 bases; junction bases outside the gene matches: 7. The CDR3 has 16 amino acids. The CDR3 DNA follows: TGTGCCAGCAGCTTGGTGGCTAGCGGGGTCTTCAATGAGCAGTTCTTC. Amino acids: CASSLVASGVFNEQFF.

This clonotype was detected ten times or more. The CDR3 sequence is CAISSLNTEAFF. In DNA form, the CDR3 reads TGTGCCATCAGTTCGCTGAACACTGAAGCTTTCTTT. The chain combines TRBV10-3 with TRBJ1-1, with no clear D. Germline lookup yields CDR1 ENHRY and CDR2 SYGVKD. CDR3 size: 12 residues. With 5 bases removed from V and 0 bases from J, the gap between germline ends came to 4 bases.

This clonotype ranks as medium-sized. The chain has TRBV7-8 and TRBJ1-5; perhaps TRBD1 as D (6 bases). The V end lost 2 bases, the J end lost 0 bases, and 11 bases lay between the germline ends. Germline V gene sequence: CDR1 SGHVS, CDR2 FQNEAQ. CDR3 size: 16 residues. The CDR3 spells CASSLTQGPSNQPQHF. As DNA, the CDR3 is TGTGCCAGCAGCTTAACGCAGGGGCCTAGCAATCAGCCCCAGCATTTT.

The chain carries TRBV29-1 and TRBJ2-1, with no clear D. The V end lost 3 bases, the J end lost 10 bases, and 22 bases lay between the germline ends. The CDR3 contains 15 residues. CDR1 and CDR2 from the germline V gene are SQVTM and ANQGSEA. CDR3 residues: CSVETPNKQSREQFF. The CDR3 DNA sequence: TGCAGCGTTGAGACTCCGAACAAGCAATCAAGGGAGCAGTTCTTC.

Ten or more counts support this clonotype. CDR3 protein: CASSVATTSGTSLLKTDTQYF. CDR3 DNA sequence: TGTGCCAGCAGCGTAGCCACTACATCCGGGACTAGCCTTTTGAAGACAGATACGCAGTATTTT. This chain uses TRBV9 with TRBJ2-3, with TRBD2 matching 9 bases. The V gene end was trimmed by 0 bases and the J gene end by 3 bases; junction bases not matched to a gene: 20. The CDR3 loop spans 21 amino acids. Germline CDR1 SGDLS, CDR2 YYNGEE. The complete variable domain, with remaining parts taken from reference TRBV9 and TRBJ2-3, reads DSGVTQTPKHLITATGQRVTLRCSPRSGDLSVYWYQQSLDQGLQFLIQYYNGEERAKGNILERFSAQQFPDLHSELNLSSLELGDSALYFCASSVATTSGTSLLKTDTQYFGPGTRLTVL.

Ten or more counts support this clonotype. The V gene is TRBV19, the J gene TRBJ2-7; 9 bases are a match to TRBD1. Trimming removed 8 bases from V and 3 bases from J; junction bases left unmatched: 14. The germline CDR1 and CDR2 sequences are LNHDA and SQIVND (reference sequence). This CDR3 region has 16 residues. The CDR3 nucleotides are TGTGCCAGTCTCCGGGACAGGGCGCACGGATGCTACGAGCAGTACTTC. Protein: CASLRDRAHGCYEQYF.

This clonotype appeared many times. This chain connects TRBV28 to TRBJ2-1; 12 bases match TRBD2. The junction had 4 bases not matched to a gene; V was cut back by 3 bases and J by 4 bases. The CDR3 has 16 residues. CDR1 and CDR2 from the germline V gene are MDHEN and SYDVKM. The CDR3 coding sequence is TGTGCCAGCAGTTTGGGGCTAGCGGGAGGGTACAATGAGCAGTTCTTC. Protein product: CASSLGLAGGYNEQFF.

The sample holds a few counts of this clonotype. The V call is TRBV18, the J call TRBJ2-5; 10 bases map to TRBD1. Trimming cost V 1 base and J 3 bases; bases outside gene matches: 5. In germline, CDR1 is KGHSH, CDR2 LQKENI. The CDR3 loop spans 16 amino acids. The CDR3 nucleotides are TGTGCCAGCTCACCACGAATGACAGGGGGCGAAGAGACCCAGTACTTC. Translating gives CASSPRMTGGEETQYF. The entire variable domain, with the rest obtained from reference TRBV18 and TRBJ2-5, is as follows: NAGVMQNPRHLVRRRGQEARLRCSPMKGHSHVYWYRQLPEEGLKFMVYLQKENIIDESGMPKERFSAEFPKEGPSILRIQQVVRGDSAAYFCASSPRMTGGEETQYFGPGTRLLVL.

The chain has TRBV18 and TRBJ2-1, with 11 bases lining up with TRBD2. V lost 4 bases to trimming and J lost 6 bases; unmatched junction nucleotides: 5. CDR3 length equals 15 residues. CDR1 and CDR2 from the germline V gene are KGHSH and LQKENI. CDR3 sequence: CASSRTSGSSNEQFF. CDR3 DNA: TGTGCCAGCTCACGCACTAGCGGGAGTAGCAATGAGCAGTTCTTC.

In its sample, this clonotype was seen many times. The V and J genes are TRBV5-5 and TRBJ2-7, with 10 positions matching TRBD2. The germline gives CDR1 SGHKS, CDR2 YYEKEE (reference sequence). The CDR3 runs to 15 residues. V shed 4 bases and J 2 bases; nucleotides not matched to a gene: 6. CDR3 DNA: TGTGCCAGCAGCCGTCCGGGACTAGCGCCCTACGAGCAGTACTTC. Protein product: CASSRPGLAPYEQYF.

CDR3 DNA: TGTGCCAGCCAACAGGTAATGAACACTGAAGCTTTCTTT. Translating it yields CASQQVMNTEAFF. V gene TRBV6-1 combines with J gene TRBJ1-1; tentative D call: TRBD1 (5 bases). This CDR3 contains 13 residues. Trimming took 8 bases from V and 0 from J, leaving 10 bases between them. The V gene's germline CDR1 is MNHNS and CDR2 SASEGT.

This clonotype was observed many times. This chain connects TRBV5-1 to TRBJ1-6; possibly TRBD1 for D (6 bases). The CDR3 loop spans 14 amino acids. Trimming pared 5 bases from V and 7 bases from J, leaving 13 bases between. Germline V gene data show CDR1 as SGHRS and CDR2 as YFSETQ. In DNA form, the CDR3 reads TGCGCCAGCAGTCCGGACAGCATAAATTCACCCCTCCACTTT. Its protein product is CASSPDSINSPLHF.

This clonotype was counted ten times or more. The J gene is TRBJ1-1, the V gene TRBV20-1; tentatively, D is TRBD1 (5 bases). The V end lost 6 bases, the J end lost 7 bases, and 15 bases lay between the germline ends. The CDR3 covers 12 residues. Germline V gene data show CDR1 as DFQATT and CDR2 as SNEGSKA (reference sequence). CDR3 protein: CSAPFGAFEAFF. The CDR3 coding sequence is TGCAGTGCGCCCTTCGGGGCATTTGAAGCTTTCTTT.

In this sample, this clonotype turned up many times. DNA of the CDR3: TGTGCCAGCAGCTTGAGGGACAGGAACTACGAGCAGTACGTC. Encoded protein: CASSLRDRNYEQYV. This sequence joins TRBV7-8 and TRBJ2-7, with 8 nucleotides matching TRBD1. Looked up from germline, CDR1 is SGHVS and CDR2 is FQNEAQ. V lost 3 bases, J lost 3 bases, and 4 bases stayed unmatched. This CDR3 has 14 residues.

This clonotype was found many times. The chain links TRBV7-9 to TRBJ2-2; 7 positions match TRBD2. Germline CDR1 is SEHNR and CDR2 is FQNEAQ (reference sequence). The length of the CDR3 is 18 residues. V shed 5 bases, J shed 2 bases, and the junction held 14 bases outside the gene matches. CDR3 amino acids: CASSHRDYRLSNTGELFF. DNA for the CDR3: TGTGCCAGCAGCCACCGGGACTACCGCCTAAGCAACACCGGGGAGCTGTTTTTT.

This clonotype appeared many times. V is TRBV24-1 and J is TRBJ1-5; 7 bases align to TRBD1. This CDR3 comprises 14 residues. Germline values: CDR1 KGHDR, CDR2 SFDVKD. With 4 bases clipped from V and 6 bases from J, the junction kept 5 bases outside the gene matches. CDR3 bases: TGTGCCACCAGTGACCGACAGGGAGGTCAGCCCCAGCATTTT. Translated, it gives CATSDRQGGQPQHF.

This clonotype was detected many times. The V gene is TRBV20-1, the J gene TRBJ2-3; 8 nucleotides agree with TRBD2. Germline values: CDR1 DFQATT, CDR2 SNEGSKA (reference sequence). The CDR3 loop spans 18 amino acids. V trimming: 1 base; J trimming: 7 bases; junction bases outside the gene matches: 19. CDR3 amino acids: CSARVLQRSGRFTNTQYF. Written as DNA, the CDR3 is TGCAGTGCTAGAGTCCTTCAAAGGAGCGGGAGATTTACCAATACGCAGTATTTT.

By share, this clonotype ranks as medium-sized. V and J are TRBV11-2 and TRBJ2-3; TRBD1 is a possible D gene (5 bases). V gave up 3 bases and J gave up 5 bases, with 12 bases separating them. Germline V gives CDR1 SGHAT, CDR2 FQNNGV. CDR3 length: 14 amino acids. CDR3 nucleotide sequence: TGTGCCAGCAGCTTTAACCAGGGTCAAGATACGCAGTATTTT. It encodes CASSFNQGQDTQYF.